These 21 T cell receptor beta chains share one sample of origin, sequenced in a study of response to subunit inactivated influenza vaccine. TCRdb reprocessed the RT-PCR reads with MiXCR, giving one entry per CDR3 protein. This sample carries 540,000 or so distinct CDR3 sequences, 10% to 15% of them seen once, and the ten largest clones take less than 15%. Sequences were derived from PBMCs from blood, sampled more than 35 days after vaccination. Source of these receptors: a man in his fifties who received an inactivated influenza vaccine.

The chain couples TRBV7-9 to TRBJ2-1, with 10 bases aligning to TRBD2. Trimming removed 8 bases from V and 7 bases from J; junction bases left unmatched: 5. Germline CDR1 SEHNR, CDR2 FQNEAQ (reference sequence). CDR3 size: 13 residues. CDR3 in DNA: TGTGCCAGCCGTACTAGCGGGATAAATGAGCAGTTCTTC. Protein product: CASRTSGINEQFF.

The rearrangement uses TRBV7-9 and TRBJ2-3; a possible D gene is TRBD2 (5 bases). Trimming took 8 bases from V and 4 from J, leaving 10 bases between them. The CDR3 has 12 residues. Germline CDR1 and CDR2: SEHNR and FQNEAQ (reference sequence). CDR3 amino acids: CASAWGADTQYF. The CDR3 DNA sequence: TGTGCCAGCGCGTGGGGAGCAGATACGCAGTATTTT.

There are a few counts of this clonotype. The V gene is TRBV4-3, the J gene TRBJ2-1; TRBD2 aligns across 10 bases. The V segment lost 0 bases and the J segment 9 bases; nucleotides outside the gene matches: 11. This CDR3 has 17 residues. CDR1 is LGHNA and CDR2 is YSLEER in the germline V gene. The CDR3, as DNA: TGCGCCAGCAGCCAAGATCTAGCGGGAGTGCAGGGAGCTGAGCAGTTCTTC. Amino acids: CASSQDLAGVQGAEQFF.

The chain combines TRBV5-1 with TRBJ2-7; D gene unclear. Germline V gene sequence: CDR1 SGHRS, CDR2 YFSETQ. This CDR3 spans 13 amino acids. V was shortened by 0 bases and J by 5 bases, with 9 bases between the two germline ends. The CDR3, as DNA: TGCGCCAGCAGCTTGGCTCCAGTTGACGAGCAGTACTTC. The encoded protein is CASSLAPVDEQYF.

In this sample, this clonotype turned up a few times. The V call is TRBV7-9, the J call TRBJ2-7; a weak D match, TRBD2 (5 bases). The CDR3 length is 14 residues. Germline CDR1 and CDR2: SEHNR and FQNEAQ (reference sequence). V was cut by 6 bases and J by 6 bases, with 18 bases left in between. The CDR3 nucleotides read TGTGCCAGCAGAGGCGCGGGCCCAGCGGCCGAGCAGTACTTC. It encodes CASRGAGPAAEQYF.

This clonotype was recorded many times. The CDR3 protein is CASRLQGGRAFF. The DNA for the CDR3 is TGTGCCAGCAGACTACAGGGAGGTAGAGCTTTCTTT. The chain couples TRBV27 to TRBJ1-1; D perhaps matches TRBD1 (6 bases). The germline CDR1 and CDR2 sequences are MNHEY and SMNVEV (reference sequence). Trimming shortened V by 6 bases and J by 10 bases, and 15 bases separated the two germline ends. CDR3 length: 12 amino acids.

In its sample, this clonotype was seen a few times. This chain links TRBV20-1 with TRBJ2-1, with D possibly being TRBD1 (6 bases). V dropped 0 bases and J dropped 8 bases, with 17 bases sitting between them. CDR1 and CDR2 from the germline V gene are DFQATT and SNEGSKA (reference sequence). CDR3 length: 15 amino acids. The CDR3 spells CSARDQDRDFYEQFF. The CDR3 nucleotides are TGCAGTGCTAGAGATCAGGACAGAGATTTCTATGAGCAGTTCTTC.

The rearrangement links TRBV7-8 to TRBJ2-7, with 8 bases lining up with TRBD2. The germline V gene encodes CDR1 SGHVS and CDR2 FQNEAQ. This CDR3 has 16 residues. J lost 5 bases, V lost 1 base, and 10 bases had no gene match. The CDR3: CASSLGGLGGRNEQYF. For the CDR3, the DNA is TGTGCCAGCAGCTTAGGGGGACTAGGAGGCAGGAACGAGCAGTACTTC.

The chain carries TRBV7-2 and TRBJ2-5; 9 bases are shared with TRBD1. Per the germline V gene, CDR1 is SGHTA and CDR2 is FQGNSA. The CDR3 has 15 residues. The ends lost 5 bases at V and 4 bases at J; junction bases unmatched: 8. The CDR3 region has the DNA TGTGCCAGCAGCGACCCGGGACAGGGAGGAGAGACCCAGTACTTC. Amino acids: CASSDPGQGGETQYF.

This clonotype was seen a few times. The gene calls are TRBV20-1 and TRBJ1-5, with 7 bases matching TRBD1. The CDR3 contains 13 residues. Germline trimming cut 4 bases from V and 6 bases from J; bases unmatched to any gene: 6. Germline V gene lookup returns CDR1 DFQATT and CDR2 SNEGSKA (reference sequence). The CDR3: CSANVGGGQPQHF. The DNA of the CDR3 is TGCAGTGCTAATGTAGGGGGCGGTCAGCCCCAGCATTTT.

This chain joins TRBV4-2 and TRBJ2-4; D is perhaps TRBD2 (7 bases). Per germline, CDR1 LGHNA and CDR2 YNFKEQ. The V end was cut by 0 bases, the J end by 3 bases, with 18 bases between. This CDR3 contains 18 residues. The CDR3 DNA reads as TGTGCCAGCAGCCAAGATGGGAAGGGGGGGATTGGCAAAAACATTCAGTACTTC. It codes for CASSQDGKGGIGKNIQYF.

The chain couples TRBV4-3 to TRBJ1-1, with a weak D call TRBD1 (5 bases). Per the germline V gene, CDR1 is LGHNA and CDR2 is YSLEER. With 0 bases removed from V and 4 bases from J, the gap between germline ends came to 12 bases. CDR3 length: 15 amino acids. The CDR3 coding sequence is TGCGCCAGCAGCCAAGAATTTAGTAGGGGCACTGAAGCTTTCTTT. Protein: CASSQEFSRGTEAFF.

The chain is built from TRBV29-1 and TRBJ2-5; D unresolved. Germline V gives CDR1 SQVTM, CDR2 ANQGSEA. This CDR3 has 13 amino acids. The V end lost 5 bases, the J end lost 5 bases, and 15 bases lay between the germline ends. CDR3 region: CSVQLFPAETQYF. In DNA, the CDR3 is TGCAGCGTTCAACTCTTCCCGGCGGAGACCCAGTACTTC.

The chain uses TRBV9 and TRBJ2-3, with 10 nucleotides matching TRBD2. The germline V gene has CDR1 SGDLS and CDR2 YYNGEE. The V gene end was trimmed by 3 bases and the J gene end by 2 bases; junction bases not matched to a gene: 6. The CDR3 extends over 16 amino acids. The CDR3 region has the DNA TGTGCCAGCAGCGCCGGACTAGCGGAATTCACAGATACGCAGTATTTT. Its protein product is CASSAGLAEFTDTQYF.

This clonotype was recorded a few times. The chain recombines TRBV29-1 with TRBJ1-1, with D possibly being TRBD1 (5 bases). CDR1 is SQVTM and CDR2 is ANQGSEA in the germline V gene. This CDR3 has 12 amino acids. V gave up 6 bases and J gave up 1 base, with 9 bases separating them. The CDR3 bases are TGCAGCGTAGGACACACGAACACTGAAGCTTTCTTT. Its translation: CSVGHTNTEAFF. Together with reference TRBV29-1 and TRBJ1-1, the CDR3 gives the full variable domain: SAVISQKPSRDICQRGTSLTIQCQVDSQVTMMFWYRQQPGQSLTLIATANQGSEATYESGFVIDKFPISRPNLTFSTLTVSNMSPEDSSIYLCSVGHTNTEAFFGQGTRLTVV.

This clonotype was observed a few times. The chain joins TRBV5-5 to TRBJ2-7; 7 nucleotides line up with TRBD2. Looked up from germline, CDR1 is SGHKS and CDR2 is YYEKEE (reference sequence). Trimming at V came to 3 bases and at J to 2 bases, leaving 5 bases not matched to a gene. The CDR3 spans 14 residues. This CDR3 is CASSSSGLPYEQYF. The CDR3 DNA is TGTGCCAGCAGCTCTAGCGGTCTGCCCTACGAGCAGTACTTC. Drawing the rest from reference TRBV5-5 and TRBJ2-7, the complete variable domain is DAGVTQSPTHLIKTRGQQVTLRCSPISGHKSVSWYQQVLGQGPQFIFQYYEKEERGRGNFPDRFSARQFPNYSSELNVNALLLGDSALYLCASSSSGLPYEQYFGPGTRLTVT.

This clonotype has just a few counts. This chain links TRBV28 with TRBJ1-1; D remains ambiguous. The CDR3 is 12 residues long. Between the trimmed V and J ends, which lost 6 bases and 5 bases, there was a span of 10 bases. CDR1 and CDR2 from the germline V gene are MDHEN and SYDVKM. CDR3 nucleotides: TGTGCCAGCAGAGGTGGGCGGACTGAAGCTTTCTTT. Encoded protein: CASRGGRTEAFF.

This clonotype appeared a few times. The chain carries TRBV20-1 and TRBJ2-3; weak D call: TRBD2 (6 bases). The germline CDR1 and CDR2 sequences are DFQATT and SNEGSKA (reference sequence). Trimming pared 0 bases from V and 4 bases from J, leaving 11 bases between. This CDR3 has 14 amino acids. The DNA for the CDR3 is TGCAGTGCTAGAGATCCGACTAGGTCAGATACGCAGTATTTT. As protein: CSARDPTRSDTQYF.

This clonotype occurred a few times. A junction boundary mismatches the germline segment, possibly from a read error. This chain uses TRBV11-2 with TRBJ2-1; 8 bases agree with TRBD2. CDR1 and CDR2 from the germline V gene are SGHAT and FQNNGV. The CDR3 has 14 residues. Here the CDR3 DNA reads TGTGCCAGCAGCTCCCTAATAAGCGGGGGTGTTATAATCTTC. As protein: CASSSLISGGVIIF.

This clonotype was observed a handful of times. The V call is TRBV4-1, the J call TRBJ2-7; TRBD1 aligns across 7 bases. V dropped 1 base and J dropped 7; count of bases not matched to a gene: 10. The CDR3 contains 15 residues. Per germline, CDR1 MGHRA and CDR2 YSYEKL. The CDR3 sequence is CASSQVPDRAEEQYF. In DNA form, the CDR3 reads TGCGCCAGCAGCCAAGTCCCCGACAGGGCGGAGGAGCAGTACTTC.

The chain has TRBV6-2 or TRBV6-3 and TRBJ2-2; D is unresolved. The CDR3 is 15 residues long. Trimming shortened V by 6 bases and J by 5 bases, and 16 bases separated the two germline ends. Germline V gene lookup returns CDR1 MNHEY and CDR2 SVGEGT. For the CDR3, the DNA is TGTGCCAGCAGAACTACCCAAGGGATGACCGGGGAGCTGTTTTTT. This gives the protein CASRTTQGMTGELFF.